A selection of T cell receptor beta chains follows, all from one sample in a study of blood T cell repertoires in COVID-19. Profiled with immunoSEQ multiplex PCR; TCRdb holds only in-frame clones, not every one. The sample has some 200,000 clones; approximately 89% are singletons. Sequencing was performed on peripheral blood. These receptors came from a man in his forties with active or convalescent COVID-19. CDR3s include the opening cysteine and the closing phenylalanine or tryptophan. Each record gives: D gene, J gene, V gene, clone size, CDR3 protein, CDR3 DNA. The D gene is left open where the match is weak. Size values are once, few and many counts, or a class for expanded clones, and some rows have none.

D gene: NA
J gene: TRBJ2-2
V gene: TRBV7-2
clone size: NA
CDR3 protein: CASSLYHFANTGELFF
CDR3 DNA: TGTGCCAGCAGCTTATACCACTTCGCCAACACCGGGGAGCTGTTTTTT

D gene: NA
J gene: TRBJ2-5
V gene: TRBV5-4
clone size: NA
CDR3 protein: CASSLPETETQYF
CDR3 DNA: TGTGCCAGCAGCTTGCCGGAGACGGAGACCCAGTACTTC

D gene: NA
J gene: TRBJ1-2
V gene: TRBV28
clone size: NA
CDR3 protein: CASSKGGGHNYGYTF
CDR3 DNA: TGTGCCAGCAGTAAGGGGGGGGGACACAACTATGGCTACACCTTC

D gene: NA
J gene: TRBJ1-4
V gene: TRBV6-6
clone size: NA
CDR3 protein: CASSYAVWGRDEKLFF
CDR3 DNA: TGTGCCAGCAGTTACGCCGTATGGGGGCGGGATGAAAAACTGTTTTTT

D gene: NA
J gene: TRBJ1-5
V gene: TRBV6-6
clone size: NA
CDR3 protein: CASSLIENQPQHF
CDR3 DNA: TGTGCCAGCAGTTTAATCGAGAATCAGCCCCAGCATTTT

D gene: NA
J gene: TRBJ1-1
V gene: TRBV5-6
clone size: NA
CDR3 protein: CASSLTGRNTEAFF
CDR3 DNA: TGTGCCAGCAGCTTGACAGGGAGGAACACTGAAGCTTTCTTT

D gene: NA
J gene: TRBJ1-5
V gene: TRBV28
clone size: once
CDR3 protein: CATGRYQPQHF
CDR3 DNA: TGTGCCACAGGGAGGTACCAGCCCCAGCATTTT

D gene: NA
J gene: TRBJ1-5
V gene: TRBV4-1
clone size: NA
CDR3 protein: CASSVYFFEPRNNQPQHF
CDR3 DNA: TGCGCCAGCAGCGTATACTTTTTTGAGCCCAGGAACAATCAGCCCCAGCATTTT

D gene: NA
J gene: TRBJ2-5
V gene: TRBV19
clone size: few
CDR3 protein: CASSNEPDLGGPGPETQYF
CDR3 DNA: TGTGCCAGTAGTAACGAACCGGATCTCGGGGGGCCCGGGCCAGAGACCCAGTACTTC

D gene: TRBD1
J gene: TRBJ1-2
V gene: TRBV2
clone size: once
CDR3 protein: CASSVLRQGSPYGYTF
CDR3 DNA: TGTGCCAGCAGTGTCCTTAGACAGGGTTCTCCCTATGGCTACACCTTC

D gene: NA
J gene: TRBJ2-2
V gene: TRBV7-9
clone size: NA
CDR3 protein: CASSSDRTNTGELFF
CDR3 DNA: TGTGCCAGCAGCTCCGACAGGACTAACACCGGGGAGCTGTTTTTT

D gene: TRBD1
J gene: TRBJ2-2
V gene: TRBV4-1
clone size: NA
CDR3 protein: CASSQSGTGRVTGELFF
CDR3 DNA: TGCGCCAGCAGCCAGTCCGGGACAGGCCGGGTTACCGGGGAGCTGTTTTTT

D gene: TRBD2
J gene: TRBJ2-3
V gene: TRBV7-9
clone size: NA
CDR3 protein: CASSLVTSGGEDTQYF
CDR3 DNA: TGTGCCAGCAGCTTAGTGACTAGCGGGGGGGAAGATACGCAGTATTTT

D gene: TRBD1
J gene: TRBJ1-2
V gene: TRBV4-1
clone size: NA
CDR3 protein: CASSQEGATGYTF
CDR3 DNA: TGCGCCAGCAGCCAGGAGGGGGCAACAGGCTACACCTTC

D gene: NA
J gene: TRBJ1-5
V gene: TRBV6-5
clone size: once
CDR3 protein: CASTPMRGSNQPQHF
CDR3 DNA: TGTGCCAGCACCCCTATGAGAGGCAGCAATCAGCCCCAGCATTTT

D gene: TRBD2
J gene: TRBJ2-1
V gene: TRBV5-4
clone size: NA
CDR3 protein: CASSLDSGAYNEQFF
CDR3 DNA: TGTGCCAGCAGCTTGGATAGCGGGGCCTACAATGAGCAGTTCTTC

D gene: NA
J gene: TRBJ2-1
V gene: TRBV29-1
clone size: NA
CDR3 protein: CSVEGASLNEQFF
CDR3 DNA: TGCAGCGTTGAAGGGGCTAGCTTGAATGAGCAGTTCTTC

D gene: TRBD1
J gene: TRBJ2-1
V gene: TRBV18
clone size: NA
CDR3 protein: CASSDRAEQFF
CDR3 DNA: TGTGCCAGCTCGGACAGGGCTGAGCAGTTCTTC

D gene: NA
J gene: TRBJ1-6
V gene: TRBV5-5
clone size: NA
CDR3 protein: CASSYAPGHRSSYNSPLHF
CDR3 DNA: TGTGCCAGCAGCTACGCTCCGGGACACCGGAGCTCCTATAATTCACCCCTCCACTTT

D gene: TRBD1
J gene: TRBJ2-1
V gene: TRBV19
clone size: NA
CDR3 protein: CASSINGQGSNEQFF
CDR3 DNA: TGTGCCAGTAGTATTAATGGACAGGGGTCCAATGAGCAGTTCTTC

D gene: TRBD1
J gene: TRBJ1-2
V gene: TRBV7-9
clone size: NA
CDR3 protein: CASSSGTVAGYTF
CDR3 DNA: TGTGCCAGCAGCTCGGGGACAGTAGCAGGCTACACCTTC

D gene: TRBD1
J gene: TRBJ1-2
V gene: TRBV2
clone size: NA
CDR3 protein: CASSLDRDRSAPGYGYTF
CDR3 DNA: TGTGCCAGCAGTCTCGACCGGGACAGAAGTGCCCCTGGCTATGGCTACACCTTC

D gene: NA
J gene: TRBJ2-2
V gene: TRBV4-1
clone size: NA
CDR3 protein: CASSQQRDSNTGELFF
CDR3 DNA: TGCGCCAGCAGCCAACAACGGGACTCGAACACCGGGGAGCTGTTTTTT

D gene: NA
J gene: TRBJ2-3
V gene: TRBV7-3
clone size: NA
CDR3 protein: CASSLGGALTDTQYF
CDR3 DNA: TGTGCCAGCAGCTTAGGGGGGGCCCTCACAGATACGCAGTATTTT

D gene: TRBD2
J gene: TRBJ2-3
V gene: TRBV6-1
clone size: NA
CDR3 protein: CASSDRGGTDTQYF
CDR3 DNA: TGTGCCAGCAGTGACCGGGGGGGTACAGATACGCAGTATTTT

D gene: NA
J gene: TRBJ1-4
V gene: TRBV10-2
clone size: few
CDR3 protein: CASREALGNEKLFF
CDR3 DNA: TGCGCCAGCAGGGAGGCCCTAGGAAATGAAAAACTGTTTTTT

D gene: NA
J gene: TRBJ2-2
V gene: TRBV30
clone size: many
CDR3 protein: CAWSGDRTGRAGELFF
CDR3 DNA: TGTGCCTGGAGTGGGGACCGGACAGGGAGGGCCGGGGAGCTGTTTTTT

D gene: TRBD1
J gene: TRBJ1-2
V gene: TRBV5-4
clone size: NA
CDR3 protein: CASSWTGQGGGYTF
CDR3 DNA: TGTGCCAGCAGCTGGACCGGACAGGGCGGAGGCTACACCTTC

D gene: TRBD1
J gene: TRBJ1-1
V gene: TRBV28
clone size: few
CDR3 protein: CASSLRQGAHTEAFF
CDR3 DNA: TGTGCCAGCAGTTTACGACAGGGGGCTCACACTGAAGCTTTCTTT

D gene: NA
J gene: TRBJ1-1
V gene: TRBV4-1
clone size: NA
CDR3 protein: CASSQSGGLNTEAFF
CDR3 DNA: TGCGCCAGCAGCCAATCTGGGGGGTTGAACACTGAAGCTTTCTTT

D gene: NA
J gene: TRBJ1-1
V gene: TRBV28
clone size: NA
CDR3 protein: CASSLGQNTEAFF
CDR3 DNA: TGTGCCAGCAGTTTAGGGCAGAACACTGAAGCTTTCTTT

D gene: NA
J gene: TRBJ2-1
V gene: TRBV19
clone size: NA
CDR3 protein: CASSIQTGLSYNEQFF
CDR3 DNA: TGTGCCAGTAGTATACAGACAGGCCTCTCCTACAATGAGCAGTTCTTC

D gene: NA
J gene: TRBJ1-1
V gene: TRBV5-1
clone size: NA
CDR3 protein: CASSTQIGLNTEAFF
CDR3 DNA: TGCGCCAGCAGCACTCAAATCGGTCTGAACACTGAAGCTTTCTTT

D gene: TRBD2
J gene: TRBJ2-7
V gene: TRBV3-1/TRBV3-2
clone size: NA
CDR3 protein: CASSQTGRGLNYEQYF
CDR3 DNA: TGTGCCAGCAGCCAAACGGGACGGGGACTAAATTACGAGCAGTACTTC

D gene: NA
J gene: TRBJ1-5
V gene: TRBV30
clone size: once
CDR3 protein: CAWSVRSGSNQPQHF
CDR3 DNA: TGTGCCTGGAGTGTACGGAGCGGTAGCAATCAGCCCCAGCATTTT

D gene: TRBD1
J gene: TRBJ2-7
V gene: TRBV4-2
clone size: once
CDR3 protein: CASSQAPEGTEKYEQYF
CDR3 DNA: TGTGCCAGCAGCCAAGCCCCTGAGGGGACAGAGAAATACGAGCAGTACTTC

D gene: NA
J gene: TRBJ2-2
V gene: TRBV18
clone size: NA
CDR3 protein: CASSPRDTHTGELFF
CDR3 DNA: TGTGCCAGCTCACCACGGGACACCCACACCGGGGAGCTGTTTTTT

D gene: NA
J gene: TRBJ1-4
V gene: TRBV11-2
clone size: once
CDR3 protein: CASAPVWKLFF
CDR3 DNA: TGTGCCAGCGCGCCTGTCTGGAAACTGTTTTTT

D gene: TRBD2
J gene: TRBJ2-3
V gene: TRBV4-3
clone size: NA
CDR3 protein: CASSRGELAGGLSTDTQYF
CDR3 DNA: TGCGCCAGCAGCCGTGGGGAACTAGCGGGGGGTCTGAGCACAGATACGCAGTATTTT

D gene: TRBD1
J gene: TRBJ1-2
V gene: TRBV19
clone size: NA
CDR3 protein: CASSDTGTGVQFYGYTF
CDR3 DNA: TGTGCCAGTAGTGACACCGGGACAGGGGTCCAATTCTATGGCTACACCTTC

D gene: NA
J gene: TRBJ1-6
V gene: TRBV30
clone size: NA
CDR3 protein: CAWRQGIGSPLHF
CDR3 DNA: TGTGCCTGGAGACAGGGAATCGGTTCACCCCTCCACTTT

D gene: NA
J gene: TRBJ2-3
V gene: TRBV3-1/TRBV3-2
clone size: once
CDR3 protein: CASSRRATDTQYF
CDR3 DNA: TGTGCCAGCAGCCGCCGCGCGACAGATACGCAGTATTTT

D gene: NA
J gene: TRBJ2-3
V gene: TRBV7-9
clone size: NA
CDR3 protein: CASSPLEGGSYTDTQYF
CDR3 DNA: TGTGCCAGCAGCCCTCTAGAAGGGGGTTCCTACACAGATACGCAGTATTTT

D gene: NA
J gene: TRBJ2-2
V gene: TRBV7-2
clone size: once
CDR3 protein: CASSDGGRGTGELFF
CDR3 DNA: TGTGCCAGCAGCGACGGGGGGCGCGGCACCGGGGAGCTGTTTTTT

D gene: NA
J gene: TRBJ1-6
V gene: TRBV11-2
clone size: NA
CDR3 protein: CASSLSSSTLVPLHF
CDR3 DNA: TGTGCCAGCAGCTTATCATCTTCTACTTTGGTTCCCCTCCACTTT

D gene: TRBD1
J gene: TRBJ2-7
V gene: TRBV19
clone size: NA
CDR3 protein: CASSPRTGYEQYF
CDR3 DNA: TGTGCCAGTAGTCCCCGGACAGGGTACGAGCAGTACTTC

D gene: NA
J gene: TRBJ1-2
V gene: TRBV5-5
clone size: NA
CDR3 protein: CASSDSVNYGYTF
CDR3 DNA: TGTGCCAGCAGCGACAGTGTTAACTATGGCTACACCTTC